The 3 T cell receptor beta chains listed next were all sequenced from one sample in a study of control samples from healthy donors and cancer patients. The assay was immunoSEQ multiplex PCR, and TCRdb's table has in-frame clones only and misses some. The sample has approximately 140,000 clones, around 90% seen once; the top ten hold approximately 11%. The sample was blood. Receptors were obtained from a man younger than 40 in good health.

V gene TRBV10-3 combines with J gene TRBJ2-3, with 9 nucleotides matching TRBD2. With 6 bases clipped from V and 0 bases from J, the junction kept 13 bases outside the gene matches. In germline, CDR1 is ENHRY, CDR2 SYGVKD. This CDR3 has 18 amino acids. The chain's CDR3 is CAIRPIAGDPESTDTQYF. The CDR3 DNA reads as TGTGCCATCAGGCCCATAGCGGGGGACCCCGAAAGCACAGATACGCAGTATTTT.

This clone was seen only once. Other DNA sequences in this specimen translate into the identical CDR3. The gene calls are TRBV9 and TRBJ2-3, with unresolved D. The CDR3 length is 12 residues. Trimming stripped 0 bases from V and 6 bases from J, with 5 bases between. CDR1 and CDR2 (germline): SGDLS, YYNGEE. The CDR3: CASSVGSDTQYF. The CDR3 nucleotides read TGTGCCAGCAGCGTAGGTAGTGATACGCAGTATTTT.

The chain joins TRBV4-2 to TRBJ1-2; no definite D call. Trimming pared 0 bases from V and 4 bases from J, leaving 18 bases between. The CDR3 length is 17 residues. The germline gives CDR1 LGHNA, CDR2 YNFKEQ. The CDR3 DNA follows: TGTGCCAGCAGCCAAGATAGAATCCCCCGCGCTGGCTATGGCTACACCTTC. It is translated as CASSQDRIPRAGYGYTF.